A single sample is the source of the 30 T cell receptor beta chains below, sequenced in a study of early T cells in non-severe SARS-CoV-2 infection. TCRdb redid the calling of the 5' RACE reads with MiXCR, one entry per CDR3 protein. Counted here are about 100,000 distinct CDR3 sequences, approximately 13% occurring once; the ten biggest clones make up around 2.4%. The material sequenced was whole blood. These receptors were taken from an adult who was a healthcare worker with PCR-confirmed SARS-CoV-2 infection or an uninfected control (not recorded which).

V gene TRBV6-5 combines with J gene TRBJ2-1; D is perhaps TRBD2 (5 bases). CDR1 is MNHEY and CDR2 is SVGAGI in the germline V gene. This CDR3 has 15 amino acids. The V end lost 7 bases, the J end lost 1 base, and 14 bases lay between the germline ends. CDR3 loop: CASTLVLGSYNEQFF. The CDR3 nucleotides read TGTGCCAGCACACTAGTCCTGGGGTCCTACAATGAGCAGTTCTTC.

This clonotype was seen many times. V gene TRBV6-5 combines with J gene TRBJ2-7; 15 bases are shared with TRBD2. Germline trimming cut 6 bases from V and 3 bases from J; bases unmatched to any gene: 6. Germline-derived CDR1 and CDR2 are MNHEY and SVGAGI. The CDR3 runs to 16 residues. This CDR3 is CASRSTGLAGGYEQYF. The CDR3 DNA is TGTGCCAGCAGGAGTACGGGACTAGCGGGGGGCTACGAGCAGTACTTC.

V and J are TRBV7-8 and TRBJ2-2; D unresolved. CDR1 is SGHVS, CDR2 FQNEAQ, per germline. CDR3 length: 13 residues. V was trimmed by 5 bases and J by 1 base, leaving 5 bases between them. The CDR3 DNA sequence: TGTGCCAGCAGCCAACAGAACACCGGGGAGCTGTTTTTT. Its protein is CASSQQNTGELFF.

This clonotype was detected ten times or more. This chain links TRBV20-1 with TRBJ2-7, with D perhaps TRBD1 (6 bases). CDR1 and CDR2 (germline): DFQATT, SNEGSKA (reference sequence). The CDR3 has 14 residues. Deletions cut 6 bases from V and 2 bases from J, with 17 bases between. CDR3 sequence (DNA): TGCAGTGCGCCCCGGACAGTCCAAACCTACGAGCAGTACTTC. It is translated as CSAPRTVQTYEQYF.

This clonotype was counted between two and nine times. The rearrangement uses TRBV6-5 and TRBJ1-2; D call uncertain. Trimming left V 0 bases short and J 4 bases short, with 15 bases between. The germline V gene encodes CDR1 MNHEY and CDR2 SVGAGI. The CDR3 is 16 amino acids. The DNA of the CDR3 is TGTGCCAGCAGTTACTCGATTGGGGTTTCGGTCTATGGCTACACCTTC. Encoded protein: CASSYSIGVSVYGYTF.

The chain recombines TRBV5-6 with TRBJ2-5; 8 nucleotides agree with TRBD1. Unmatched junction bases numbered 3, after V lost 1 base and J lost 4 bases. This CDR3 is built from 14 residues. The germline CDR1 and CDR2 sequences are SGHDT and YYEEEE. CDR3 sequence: CASSLKQGAETQYF. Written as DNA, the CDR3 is TGTGCCAGCAGCTTGAAGCAGGGGGCAGAGACCCAGTACTTC.

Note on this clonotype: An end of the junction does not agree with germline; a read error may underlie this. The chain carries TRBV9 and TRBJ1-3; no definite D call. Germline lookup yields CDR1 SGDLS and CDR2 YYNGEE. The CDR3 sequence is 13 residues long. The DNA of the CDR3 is TGTGTCAGCAGCATCCGGCCGGGAAACACCATATATTTT. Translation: CVSSIRPGNTIYF.

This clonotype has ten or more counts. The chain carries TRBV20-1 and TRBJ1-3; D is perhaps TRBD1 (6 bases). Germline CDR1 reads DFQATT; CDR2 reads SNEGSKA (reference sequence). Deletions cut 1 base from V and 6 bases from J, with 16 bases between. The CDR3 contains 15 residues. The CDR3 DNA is TGCAGTGCTAGAGTGTTCGGGGGCGCGGAAAACACCATATATTTT. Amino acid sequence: CSARVFGGAENTIYF.

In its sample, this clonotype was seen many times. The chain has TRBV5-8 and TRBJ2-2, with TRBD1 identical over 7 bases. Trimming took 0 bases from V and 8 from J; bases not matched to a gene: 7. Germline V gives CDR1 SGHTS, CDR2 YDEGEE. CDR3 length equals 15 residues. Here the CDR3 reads CASSLGPDRSGELFF. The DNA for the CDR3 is TGTGCCAGCAGCTTGGGTCCGGACAGGTCGGGGGAGCTGTTTTTT.

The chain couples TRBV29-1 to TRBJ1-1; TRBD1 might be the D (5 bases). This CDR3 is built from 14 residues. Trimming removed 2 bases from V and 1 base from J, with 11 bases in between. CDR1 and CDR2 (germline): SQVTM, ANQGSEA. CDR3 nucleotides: TGCAGCGTTGAAAGGCCTGACAGGAACACTGAAGCTTTCTTT. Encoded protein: CSVERPDRNTEAFF.

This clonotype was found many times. CDR3 in DNA: TGTGCCAGCAGTCGAGGACAGGGGGCGCGGACTGAAGCTTTCTTT. Translation gives CASSRGQGARTEAFF. The J gene is TRBJ1-1, the V gene TRBV6-6, with 11 positions matching TRBD1. The CDR3 contains 15 residues. V trimming: 5 bases; J trimming: 5 bases; junction bases outside the gene matches: 7. Germline V gene data show CDR1 as MNHNY and CDR2 as SVGAGI (reference sequence).

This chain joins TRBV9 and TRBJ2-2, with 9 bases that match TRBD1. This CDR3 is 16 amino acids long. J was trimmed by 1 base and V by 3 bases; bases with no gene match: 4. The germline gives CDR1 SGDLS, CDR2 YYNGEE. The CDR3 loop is CASSDTGGVNTGELFF. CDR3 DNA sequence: TGTGCCAGCAGCGATACAGGGGGCGTGAACACCGGGGAGCTGTTTTTT.

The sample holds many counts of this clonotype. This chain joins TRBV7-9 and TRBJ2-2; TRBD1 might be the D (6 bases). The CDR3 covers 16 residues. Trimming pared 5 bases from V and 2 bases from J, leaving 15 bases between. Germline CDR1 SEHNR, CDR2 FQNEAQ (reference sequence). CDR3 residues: CASSPRTDINTGELFF. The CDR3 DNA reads TGTGCCAGCAGCCCCAGGACAGACATTAACACCGGGGAGCTGTTTTTT.

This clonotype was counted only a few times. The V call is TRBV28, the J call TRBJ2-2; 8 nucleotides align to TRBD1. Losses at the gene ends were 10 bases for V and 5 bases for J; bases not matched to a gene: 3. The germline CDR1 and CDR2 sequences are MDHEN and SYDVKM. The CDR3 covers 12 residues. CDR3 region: CANQGATGELFF. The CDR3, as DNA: TGTGCCAACCAGGGGGCAACCGGGGAGCTGTTTTTT. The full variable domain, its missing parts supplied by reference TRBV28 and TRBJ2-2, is DVKVTQSSRYLVKRTGEKVFLECVQDMDHENMFWYRQDPGLGLRLIYFSYDVKMKEKGDIPEGYSVSREKKERFSLILESASTNQTSMYLCANQGATGELFFGEGSRLTVL.

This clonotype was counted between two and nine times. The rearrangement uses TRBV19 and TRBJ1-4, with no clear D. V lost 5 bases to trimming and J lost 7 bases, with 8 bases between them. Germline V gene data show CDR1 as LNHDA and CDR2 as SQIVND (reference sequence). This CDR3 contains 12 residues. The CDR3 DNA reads TGTGCCAGTAGTGTGGAGGGTGAAAAACTGTTTTTT. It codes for CASSVEGEKLFF.

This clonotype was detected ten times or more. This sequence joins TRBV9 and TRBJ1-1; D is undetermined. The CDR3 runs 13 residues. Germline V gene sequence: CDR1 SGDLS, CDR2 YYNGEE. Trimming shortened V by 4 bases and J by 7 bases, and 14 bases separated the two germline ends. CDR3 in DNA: TGTGCCAGCAGCCCTCAACCCCGTAATGAAGCTTTCTTT. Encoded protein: CASSPQPRNEAFF.

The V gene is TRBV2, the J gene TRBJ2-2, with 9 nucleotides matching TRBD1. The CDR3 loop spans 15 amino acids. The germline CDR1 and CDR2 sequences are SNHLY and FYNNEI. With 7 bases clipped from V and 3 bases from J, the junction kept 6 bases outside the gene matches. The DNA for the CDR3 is TGTGCCAGCACGGGACAGGGTTTGCACACCGGGGAGCTGTTTTTT. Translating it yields CASTGQGLHTGELFF.

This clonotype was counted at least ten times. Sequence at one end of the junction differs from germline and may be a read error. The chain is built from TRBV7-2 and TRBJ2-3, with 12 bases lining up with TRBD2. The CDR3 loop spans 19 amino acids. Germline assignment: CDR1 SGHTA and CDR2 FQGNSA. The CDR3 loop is CASSSGWLAGGLGTNTQYF. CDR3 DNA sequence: TGTGCCAGCAGCTCTGGGTGGCTAGCGGGGGGGCTCGGCACAAATACGCAGTATTTT.

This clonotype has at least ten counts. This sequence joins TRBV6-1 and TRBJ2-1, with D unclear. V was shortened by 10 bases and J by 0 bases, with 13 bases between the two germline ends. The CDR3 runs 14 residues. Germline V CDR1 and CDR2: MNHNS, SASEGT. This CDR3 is CATEPGLSYNEQFF. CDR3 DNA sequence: TGTGCCACTGAACCGGGTCTCTCCTACAATGAGCAGTTCTTC.

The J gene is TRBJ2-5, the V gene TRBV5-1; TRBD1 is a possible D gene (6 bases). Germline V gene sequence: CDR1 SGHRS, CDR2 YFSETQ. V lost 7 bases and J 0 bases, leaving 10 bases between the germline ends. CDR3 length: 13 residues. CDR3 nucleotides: TGCGCCAGCGGCCGGGACAACCAAGAGACCCAGTACTTC. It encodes CASGRDNQETQYF.

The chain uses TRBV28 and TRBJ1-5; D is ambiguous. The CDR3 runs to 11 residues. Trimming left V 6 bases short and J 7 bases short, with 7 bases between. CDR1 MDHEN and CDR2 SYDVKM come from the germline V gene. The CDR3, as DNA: TGTGCCAGCAGACGACGCCAGCCCCAGCATTTT. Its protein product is CASRRRQPQHF.

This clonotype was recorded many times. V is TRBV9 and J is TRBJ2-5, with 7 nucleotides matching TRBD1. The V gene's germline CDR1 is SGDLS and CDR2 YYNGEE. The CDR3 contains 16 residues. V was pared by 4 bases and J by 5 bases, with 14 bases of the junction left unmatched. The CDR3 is CASSLTGTDILETQYF. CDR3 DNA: TGTGCCAGCAGCCTAACCGGGACAGACATTCTGGAGACCCAGTACTTC.

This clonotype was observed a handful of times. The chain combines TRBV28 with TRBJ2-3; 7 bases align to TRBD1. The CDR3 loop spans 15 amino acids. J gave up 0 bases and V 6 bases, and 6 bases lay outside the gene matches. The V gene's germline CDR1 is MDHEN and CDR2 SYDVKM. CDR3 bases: TGTGCCAGCAGCCTGGGACAGTCTAGCACAGATACGCAGTATTTT. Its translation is CASSLGQSSTDTQYF.

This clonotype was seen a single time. The DNA for the CDR3 is TGTGCCAGCTCTGCACGGGGGGTGACTCAGGCAGATACGCAGTATTTT. Protein sequence: CASSARGVTQADTQYF. The chain uses TRBV6-6 and TRBJ2-3; 7 bases align to TRBD2. V gave up 8 bases and J gave up 4 bases; unmatched junction bases: 15. Per the germline V gene, CDR1 is MNHNY and CDR2 is SVGAGI (reference sequence). This CDR3 region has 16 residues.

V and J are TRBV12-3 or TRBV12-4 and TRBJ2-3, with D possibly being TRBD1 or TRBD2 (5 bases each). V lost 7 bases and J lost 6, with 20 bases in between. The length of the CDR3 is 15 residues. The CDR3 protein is CASKIRDLLLDTQYF. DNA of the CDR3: TGTGCCAGCAAGATCCGGGACCTCTTGCTGGATACGCAGTATTTT.

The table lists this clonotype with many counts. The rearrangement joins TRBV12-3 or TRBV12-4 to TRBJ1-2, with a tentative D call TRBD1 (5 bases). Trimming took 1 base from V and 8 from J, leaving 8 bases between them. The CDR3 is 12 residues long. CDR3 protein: CASSLVGAGYTF. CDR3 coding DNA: TGTGCCAGCAGTTTAGTAGGGGCCGGCTACACCTTC.

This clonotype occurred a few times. CDR3 in DNA: TGCGCCAGCAGGCCCCACTCGGGGGAGGGTCAAGAGACCCAGTACTTC. Its translation: CASRPHSGEGQETQYF. The chain uses TRBV5-1 and TRBJ2-5; 7 bases are a match to TRBD2. The trim removed 5 bases at V and 2 bases at J, leaving 12 bases unmatched. Germline values: CDR1 SGHRS, CDR2 YFSETQ. This CDR3 has 16 amino acids.

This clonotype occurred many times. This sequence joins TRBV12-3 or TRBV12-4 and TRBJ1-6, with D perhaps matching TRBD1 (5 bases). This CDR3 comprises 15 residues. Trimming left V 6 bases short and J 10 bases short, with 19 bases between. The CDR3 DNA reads TGTGCCAGCAGAAACTCGGCAGGGCTAAGGTCACCCCTCCACTTT. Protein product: CASRNSAGLRSPLHF.

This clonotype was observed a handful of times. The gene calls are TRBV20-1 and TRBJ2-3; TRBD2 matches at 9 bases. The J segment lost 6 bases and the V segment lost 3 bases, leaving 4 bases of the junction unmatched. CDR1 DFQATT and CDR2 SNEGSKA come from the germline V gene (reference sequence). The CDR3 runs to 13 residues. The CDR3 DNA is TGCAGTGCTAGGTTGCGGGGGGGGGATACGCAGTATTTT. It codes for CSARLRGGDTQYF.

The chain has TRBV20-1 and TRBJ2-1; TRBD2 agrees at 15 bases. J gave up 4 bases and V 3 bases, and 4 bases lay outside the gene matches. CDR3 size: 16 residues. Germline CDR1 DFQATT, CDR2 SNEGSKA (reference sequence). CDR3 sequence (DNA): TGCAGTGCTAGGGGACTAGCGGGGGGTTTATACAATGAGCAGTTCTTC. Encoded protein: CSARGLAGGLYNEQFF.